This T cell receptor (beta chain) was profiled in a study of T cell responses to AZD1222 COVID-19 vaccine. Regarding the study as a whole: It was only a handful of AZD1222 recipients who were seropositive at baseline. Researchers report vaccine-associated CD4 TCRs spanning spike, with dominance at 160-218 and 743-854.

Here immunoSEQ multiplex PCR was the method, and the copy in TCRdb shows in-frame clones only, minus some. This sample has about 140,000 clones, with roughly 90% found just once. In regard to this clone: Its antigen is not identified.

The V gene end was trimmed by 2 bases and the J gene end by 7 bases; junction bases not matched to a gene: 7. There are 16 residues in the CDR3. Per the germline V gene, CDR1 is LGHDT and CDR2 is YNNKEL (reference sequence). The chain carries TRBV3-1 (or the pseudogene TRBV3-2) and TRBJ1-6, with 8 positions matching TRBD1. This clonotype originated in an adult in good health. The sequenced sample was peripheral blood, obtained on day 0 of AZD1222 vaccination. The CDR3 DNA is TGTGCCAGCAGCCAACTCGGACAGGGTGGAAATTCACCCCTCCACTTT. Its protein is CASSQLGQGGNSPLHF.